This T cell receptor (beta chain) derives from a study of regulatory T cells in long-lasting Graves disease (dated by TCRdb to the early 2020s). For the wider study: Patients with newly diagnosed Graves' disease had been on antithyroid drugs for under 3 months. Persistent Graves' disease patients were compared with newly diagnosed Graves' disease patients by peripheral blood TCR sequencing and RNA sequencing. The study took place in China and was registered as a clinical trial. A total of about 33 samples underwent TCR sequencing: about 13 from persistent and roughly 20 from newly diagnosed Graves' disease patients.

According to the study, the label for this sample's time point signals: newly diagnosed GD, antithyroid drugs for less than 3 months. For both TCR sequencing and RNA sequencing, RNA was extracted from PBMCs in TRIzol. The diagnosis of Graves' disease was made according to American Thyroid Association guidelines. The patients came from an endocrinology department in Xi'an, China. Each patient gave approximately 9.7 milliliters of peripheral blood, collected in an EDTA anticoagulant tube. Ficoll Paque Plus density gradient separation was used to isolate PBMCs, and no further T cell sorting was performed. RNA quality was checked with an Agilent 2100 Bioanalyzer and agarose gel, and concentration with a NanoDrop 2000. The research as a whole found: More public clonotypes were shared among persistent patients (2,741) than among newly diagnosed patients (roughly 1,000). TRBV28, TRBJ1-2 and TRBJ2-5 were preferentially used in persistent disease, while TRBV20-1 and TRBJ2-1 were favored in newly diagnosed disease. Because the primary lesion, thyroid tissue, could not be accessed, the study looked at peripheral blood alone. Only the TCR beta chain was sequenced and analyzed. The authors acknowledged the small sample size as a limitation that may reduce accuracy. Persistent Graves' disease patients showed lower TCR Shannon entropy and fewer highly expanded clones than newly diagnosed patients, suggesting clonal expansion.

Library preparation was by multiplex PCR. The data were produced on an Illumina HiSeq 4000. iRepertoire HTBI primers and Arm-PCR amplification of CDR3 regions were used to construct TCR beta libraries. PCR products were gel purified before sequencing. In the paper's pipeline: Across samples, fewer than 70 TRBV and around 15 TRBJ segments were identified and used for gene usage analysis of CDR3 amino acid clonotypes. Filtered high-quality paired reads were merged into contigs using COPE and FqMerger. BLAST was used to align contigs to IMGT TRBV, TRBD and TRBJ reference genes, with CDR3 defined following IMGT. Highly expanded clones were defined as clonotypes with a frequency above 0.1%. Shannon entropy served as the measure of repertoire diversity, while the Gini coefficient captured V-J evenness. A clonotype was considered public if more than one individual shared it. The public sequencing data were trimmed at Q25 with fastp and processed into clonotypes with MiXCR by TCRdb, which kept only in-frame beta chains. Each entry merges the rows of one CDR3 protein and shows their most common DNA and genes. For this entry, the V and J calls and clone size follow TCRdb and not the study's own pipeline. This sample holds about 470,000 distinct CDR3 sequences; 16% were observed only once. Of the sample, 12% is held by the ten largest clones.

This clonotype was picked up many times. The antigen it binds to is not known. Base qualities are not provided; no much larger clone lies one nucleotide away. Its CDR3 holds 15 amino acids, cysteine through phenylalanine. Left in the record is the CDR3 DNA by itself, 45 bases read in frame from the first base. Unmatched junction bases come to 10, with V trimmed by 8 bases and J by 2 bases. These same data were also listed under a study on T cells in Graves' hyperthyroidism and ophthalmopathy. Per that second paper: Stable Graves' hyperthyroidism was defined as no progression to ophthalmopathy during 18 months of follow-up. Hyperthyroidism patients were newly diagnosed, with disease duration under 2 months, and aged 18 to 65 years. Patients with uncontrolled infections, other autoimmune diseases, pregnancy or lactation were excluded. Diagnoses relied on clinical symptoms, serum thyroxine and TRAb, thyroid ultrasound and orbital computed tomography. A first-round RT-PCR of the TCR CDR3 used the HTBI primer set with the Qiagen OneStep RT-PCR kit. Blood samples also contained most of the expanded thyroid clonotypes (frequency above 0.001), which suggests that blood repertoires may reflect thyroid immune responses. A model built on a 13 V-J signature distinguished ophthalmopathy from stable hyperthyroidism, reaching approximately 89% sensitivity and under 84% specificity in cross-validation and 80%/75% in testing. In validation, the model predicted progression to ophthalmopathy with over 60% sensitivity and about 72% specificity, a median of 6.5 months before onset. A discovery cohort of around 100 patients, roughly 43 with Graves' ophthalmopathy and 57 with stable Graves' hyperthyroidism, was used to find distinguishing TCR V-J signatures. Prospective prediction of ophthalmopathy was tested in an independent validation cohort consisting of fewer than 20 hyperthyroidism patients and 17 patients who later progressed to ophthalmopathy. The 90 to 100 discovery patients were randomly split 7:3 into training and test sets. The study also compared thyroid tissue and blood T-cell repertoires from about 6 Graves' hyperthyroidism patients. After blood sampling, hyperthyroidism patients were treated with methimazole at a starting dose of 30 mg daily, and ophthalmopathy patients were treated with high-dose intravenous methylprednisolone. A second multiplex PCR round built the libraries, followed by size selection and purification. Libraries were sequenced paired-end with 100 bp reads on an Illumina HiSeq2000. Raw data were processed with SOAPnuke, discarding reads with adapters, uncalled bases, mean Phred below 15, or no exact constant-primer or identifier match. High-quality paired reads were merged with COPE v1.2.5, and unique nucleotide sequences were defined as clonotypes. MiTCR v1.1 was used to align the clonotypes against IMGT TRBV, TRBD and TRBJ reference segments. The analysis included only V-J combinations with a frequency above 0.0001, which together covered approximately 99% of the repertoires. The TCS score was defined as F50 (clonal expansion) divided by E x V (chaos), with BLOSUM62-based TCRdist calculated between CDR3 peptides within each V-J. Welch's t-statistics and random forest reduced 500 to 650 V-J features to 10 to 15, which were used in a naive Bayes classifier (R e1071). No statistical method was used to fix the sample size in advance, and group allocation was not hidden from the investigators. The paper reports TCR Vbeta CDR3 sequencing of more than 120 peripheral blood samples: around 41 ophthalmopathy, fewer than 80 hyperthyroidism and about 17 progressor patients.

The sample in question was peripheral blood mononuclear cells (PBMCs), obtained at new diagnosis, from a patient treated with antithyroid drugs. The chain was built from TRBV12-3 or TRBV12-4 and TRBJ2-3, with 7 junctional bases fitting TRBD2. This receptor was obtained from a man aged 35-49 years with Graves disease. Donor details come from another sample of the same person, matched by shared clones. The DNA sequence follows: TGTGCCAGCGCCTCTGGGGGGACTAACACAGATACGCAGTATTTT. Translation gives CASASGGTNTDTQYF.